Shown below are 4 T cell receptor beta chains from a single sample sequenced in a study of shared clonotypes between healthy human individuals. TCRdb keeps only in-frame clones here, not all; method: immunoSEQ multiplex PCR. Of roughly 2,300,000 clones detected, 85% to 95% appear once; the ten largest clones hold about 0.41%. The sequencing sample was made of naive CD4+ T cells from PBMCs. Subset noted: CD45RA+ positively selected. Receptor source: a man younger than 35 in good health. Some clones in this sample may be carry-over from other donors' samples.

The chain carries TRBV14 and TRBJ1-4; D might be TRBD1 (5 bases). Germline-derived CDR1 and CDR2 are SGHDN and FVKESK. V was clipped by 1 base and J by 12 bases, with 15 bases between them. The CDR3 length is 14 residues. The CDR3 is CASSQAGQFIELFF. CDR3 in DNA: TGTGCCAGCAGCCAAGCAGGGCAGTTTATTGAACTGTTTTTT.

Comments on this clone: The sample carries other DNA sequences with the same CDR3. The CDR3 bases are TGTGCCAGCAGTCCTTACAATGAGCAGTTCTTC. Translated: CASSPYNEQFF. The rearrangement links TRBV25-1 to TRBJ2-1; D uncertain. Germline CDR1 is MGHDK and CDR2 is SYGVNS. Trimming took off 5 bases at V and 4 bases at J, with 3 bases between the two ends. The CDR3 runs 11 residues. Together with reference TRBV25-1 and TRBJ2-1, the CDR3 gives the full variable domain: EADIYQTPRYLVIGTGKKITLECSQTMGHDKMYWYQQDPGMELHLIHYSYGVNSTEKGDLSSESTVSRIRTEHFPLTLESARPSHTSQYLCASSPYNEQFFGPGTRLTVL.

As regards this clone: Distinct nucleotide sequences in the sample also encode this CDR3. V gene TRBV7-9 combines with J gene TRBJ1-3; D call uncertain. The CDR3 is 15 residues long. CDR1 and CDR2 (germline): SEHNR, FQNEAQ (reference sequence). With 4 bases removed from V and 4 bases from J, the gap between germline ends came to 14 bases. This CDR3 reads CASSSGWGSGNTIYF. The CDR3 DNA follows: TGTGCCAGCAGCTCTGGTTGGGGATCCGGAAACACCATATATTTT.

This clone was seen only a few times. V gene TRBV2 combines with J gene TRBJ2-7; D assignment may be TRBD1 or TRBD2 (6 bases each). Germline loops: CDR1 SNHLY, CDR2 FYNNEI. The V end was cut by 6 bases, the J end by 5 bases, with 17 bases between. The CDR3 extends over 14 amino acids. The CDR3 bases are TGTGCCAGCAGGAATCCCTTGCGGGACAACGAGCAGTACTTC. This codes for CASRNPLRDNEQYF.